The next 8 T cell receptor beta chains were all read from a single sample in a study of response to subunit inactivated influenza vaccine. TCRdb recomputed calls from the RT-PCR reads with MiXCR, one row per CDR3 protein. The sample holds around 200,000 distinct CDR3 sequences, nearly 9.5% seen once. The sample in question was non-naive T cells sorted from PBMCs, obtained on the day of vaccination. All receptors derive from a man between 50 and 59 years old who received an inactivated influenza vaccine.

This clonotype was seen ten or more times. The V and J genes are TRBV7-8 and TRBJ2-3; TRBD1 agrees at 9 bases. J lost 5 bases, V lost 6 bases, and 12 bases had no gene match. Germline V gene lookup returns CDR1 SGHVS and CDR2 FQNEAQ. This CDR3 is 16 amino acids long. CDR3 sequence reads: CASRFLRGQGQDTQYF. In DNA, the CDR3 is TGTGCCAGCAGGTTCCTCCGTGGACAGGGGCAAGATACGCAGTATTTT.

The J gene is TRBJ2-3, the V gene TRBV3-1, with TRBD2 matching over 10 bases. The germline CDR1 and CDR2 sequences are LGHDT and YNNKEL (reference sequence). V lost 8 bases, J lost 0 bases, and 8 bases stayed unmatched. The CDR3 contains 16 residues. CDR3 coding DNA: TGTGCCAGCTCGCTAGCGGGGGCATCTAGCACAGATACGCAGTATTTT. This translates into CASSLAGASSTDTQYF.

Turning to this clonotype: This may stem from a read error, because a much larger clone lies one nucleotide away. This chain uses TRBV5-1 with TRBJ2-5; D remains ambiguous. Deletions cut 0 bases from V and 7 bases from J, with 16 bases between. This CDR3 is built from 15 residues. Germline V gene lookup returns CDR1 SGHRS and CDR2 YFSETQ. The CDR3 DNA reads TGCGCCAGCAGCTTGGGAAATGGGGTGATTGCGACCCAGTACTTC. Amino acids: CASSLGNGVIATQYF.

This clonotype showed up just a few times. This rearrangement joins TRBV6-1 to TRBJ2-7; TRBD1 aligns across 8 bases. CDR1 and CDR2 (germline): MNHNS, SASEGT. This CDR3 comprises 16 residues. With V trimmed by 6 bases and J by 1 base, 11 bases remained unmatched. CDR3 region: CASRANTGQGSYEQYF. The DNA of the CDR3 is TGTGCCAGCAGAGCTAATACTGGACAGGGTTCCTACGAGCAGTACTTC.

This clonotype was counted at least ten times. The CDR3 spells CASSLAGDTYNEQFF. The CDR3 nucleotides are TGCGCCAGCAGCTTGGCAGGGGATACCTACAATGAGCAGTTCTTC. The rearrangement uses TRBV5-1 and TRBJ2-1; D may be TRBD1 (6 bases). The CDR3 has 15 amino acids. CDR1 and CDR2 (germline): SGHRS, YFSETQ. Trimming stripped 0 bases from V and 2 bases from J, with 9 bases between.

This clonotype was detected a few times. This chain links TRBV28 with TRBJ2-5; a possible D gene is TRBD1 (5 bases). This CDR3 contains 12 residues. Germline assignment: CDR1 MDHEN and CDR2 SYDVKM. Deletions cut 5 bases from V and 4 bases from J, with 8 bases between. The CDR3 DNA is TGTGCCAGCAGTCGGACACTAGAGACCCAGTACTTC. Protein: CASSRTLETQYF. Drawing the rest from reference TRBV28 and TRBJ2-5, the complete variable domain is DVKVTQSSRYLVKRTGEKVFLECVQDMDHENMFWYRQDPGLGLRLIYFSYDVKMKEKGDIPEGYSVSREKKERFSLILESASTNQTSMYLCASSRTLETQYFGPGTRLLVL.

This clonotype appeared a few times. The chain carries TRBV7-2 and TRBJ1-2; D call uncertain. The CDR3 has 11 amino acids. CDR1 is SGHTA, CDR2 FQGNSA, per germline. The ends were cut back, 1 base at V and 4 bases at J, with 1 base in the middle. CDR3 sequence reads: CASSLVYGYTF. CDR3 DNA sequence: TGTGCCAGCAGCTTAGTCTATGGCTACACCTTC.

This clonotype was counted at least ten times. The chain combines TRBV6-2 or TRBV6-3 with TRBJ1-3, with a tentative D call TRBD1 (5 bases). Germline-derived CDR1 and CDR2 are MNHEY and SVGEGT. This CDR3 region has 15 residues. Deletions cut 6 bases from V and 0 bases from J, with 12 bases between. In DNA form, the CDR3 reads TGTGCCAGCAGGCCGGGACGGAACTCTGGAAACACCATATATTTT. Its protein is CASRPGRNSGNTIYF.